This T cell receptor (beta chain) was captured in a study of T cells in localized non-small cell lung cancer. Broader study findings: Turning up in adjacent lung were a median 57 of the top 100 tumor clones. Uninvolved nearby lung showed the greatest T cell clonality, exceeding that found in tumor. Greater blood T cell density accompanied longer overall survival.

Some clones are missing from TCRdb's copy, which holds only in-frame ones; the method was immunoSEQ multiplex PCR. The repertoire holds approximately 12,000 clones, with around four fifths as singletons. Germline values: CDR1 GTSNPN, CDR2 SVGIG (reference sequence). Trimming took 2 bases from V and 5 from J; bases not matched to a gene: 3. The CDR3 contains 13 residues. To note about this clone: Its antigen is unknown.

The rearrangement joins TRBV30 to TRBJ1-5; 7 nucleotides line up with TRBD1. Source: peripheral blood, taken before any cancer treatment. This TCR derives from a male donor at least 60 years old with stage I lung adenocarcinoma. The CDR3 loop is CAWSSQGDQPQHF. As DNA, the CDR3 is TGTGCCTGGAGTTCGCAGGGGGATCAGCCCCAGCATTTT.